The 31 T cell receptor beta chains listed next were all sequenced from one sample in a study of Tregs in tolerant kidney transplant recipients (dated by TCRdb to the late 2010s). Libraries were constructed by the immunoSEQ multiplex PCR assay. TCRdb took this table from immuneACCESS and kept in-frame rearrangements with V and J called. Such tables lack part of the clones; where checked against another copy, unresolved V genes explain under half of the gap, and the rest is unexplained. A total of approximately 15,000 clones appear in this sample, about 53% of them only once. The top ten clones comprise under 4% of the sample. The time point tag for this specimen amounts to: blood sample drawn before combined kidney and bone marrow transplant. In bulk CFSE mixed lymphocyte reactions, CFSE-labeled recipient PBMCs were cocultured with irradiated donor PBMCs for 5 to 6 days, then stained for CD3/CD4/CD8 and FACS-sorted.

Their antigens are not known. This sample comprised CD4+ T cells from blood cultured with allogeneic cells, obtained before the transplant. These receptors came from a human patient who received a combined kidney and bone marrow transplant.

In regard to this clone: Other DNA sequences in this specimen translate into the identical CDR3. The chain carries TRBV4-3 and TRBJ1-6; the D gene is possibly TRBD1 (5 bases). The V gene's germline CDR1 is LGHNA and CDR2 YSLEER. CDR3 length: 15 residues. V was shortened by 0 bases and J by 4 bases, with 7 bases between the two germline ends. For the CDR3, the DNA is TGCGCCAGCAGCCAAGAAGGGGCATATAATTCACCCCTCCACTTT. Its protein is CASSQEGAYNSPLHF.

The V and J genes are TRBV25-1 and TRBJ2-6, with D uncertain. This CDR3 region has 13 residues. V was trimmed by 7 bases and J by 0 bases, leaving 4 bases between them. Germline CDR1 and CDR2: MGHDK and SYGVNS. CDR3 in DNA: TGTGCCAGCAAGCGCTCTGGGGCCAACGTCCTGACTTTC. It translates to CASKRSGANVLTF.

By its share, this clone is medium-sized. V is TRBV28 and J is TRBJ2-7; D gene ambiguous. The V and J ends lost 6 bases and 3 bases respectively, with 21 bases between them. The CDR3 spans 16 residues. CDR1 is MDHEN and CDR2 is SYDVKM in the germline V gene. CDR3 nucleotides: TGTGCCAGCAGCGACTCAAGAGGCCTCCACAACTACGAGCAGTACTTC. Protein: CASSDSRGLHNYEQYF.

The genes are TRBV7-3 and TRBJ1-1; the D gene is possibly TRBD1 (6 bases). Germline V gene data show CDR1 as SGHTA and CDR2 as FQGTGA. The CDR3 loop spans 15 amino acids. V dropped 6 bases and J dropped 1 base, with 15 bases sitting between them. DNA of the CDR3: TGTGCCAGCAGAGTGGCAGGGGCGGCGAACACTGAAGCTTTCTTT. Amino acid sequence: CASRVAGAANTEAFF. Full variable domain (rest looked up from reference TRBV7-3 and TRBJ1-1): GAGVSQTPSNKVTEKGKYVELRCDPISGHTALYWYRQSLGQGPEFLIYFQGTGAADDSGLPNDRFFAVRPEGSVSTLKIQRTERGDSAVYLCASRVAGAANTEAFFGQGTRLTVV.

The chain is built from TRBV19 and TRBJ1-6, with 7 bases identical to TRBD1. The CDR3 extends over 16 amino acids. Germline V gene data show CDR1 as LNHDA and CDR2 as SQIVND (reference sequence). V dropped 6 bases and J dropped 10; count of bases not matched to a gene: 15. The CDR3 region is CASRPLTGNRRSPLHF. The DNA of the CDR3 is TGTGCCAGTAGACCGCTGACAGGGAACAGAAGGTCACCCCTCCACTTT.

J is TRBJ1-5 and V is TRBV7-2, with D possibly TRBD1 on 6 matching bases. This CDR3 is 14 amino acids long. Between the trimmed V and J ends, which lost 3 bases and 8 bases, there was a span of 14 bases. Per the germline V gene, CDR1 is SGHTA and CDR2 is FQGNSA. For the CDR3, the DNA is TGTGCCAGCAGCTTCACAGGGTCGAAGAAGCCCCAGCATTTT. It is translated as CASSFTGSKKPQHF.

A single count supports this clone. This chain joins TRBV4-1 and TRBJ2-1; 10 nucleotides align to TRBD1. Per the germline V gene, CDR1 is MGHRA and CDR2 is YSYEKL. The ends lost 1 base at V and 9 bases at J; junction bases unmatched: 9. The CDR3 runs to 16 residues. CDR3 region: CASSQGGGQGLGEQFF. The CDR3 DNA reads TGCGCCAGCAGCCAAGGGGGGGGACAGGGGTTAGGTGAGCAGTTCTTC.

This clone was counted only a few times. The CDR3 coding sequence is TGTGCCAGCAGTTACTCGGCAGGGGGCCTGAACACTGAAGCTTTCTTT. It specifies CASSYSAGGLNTEAFF. The chain uses TRBV6-5 and TRBJ1-1; TRBD1 matches at 8 bases. V gave up 0 bases and J gave up 0 bases; unmatched junction bases: 3. The CDR3 consists of 16 residues. Germline values: CDR1 MNHEY, CDR2 SVGAGI.

The chain links TRBV5-6 to TRBJ1-1; unclear D gene. The V end lost 0 bases, the J end lost 6 bases, and 18 bases lay between the germline ends. The CDR3 is made up of 16 amino acids. Germline V CDR1 and CDR2: SGHDT, YYEEEE. The CDR3 protein is CASSLGGSYQLPEAFF. CDR3 nucleotides: TGTGCCAGCAGCTTGGGAGGGAGTTATCAGCTCCCTGAAGCTTTCTTT.

The V call is TRBV7-2, the J call TRBJ2-5, with 7 bases that match TRBD2. This CDR3 spans 19 amino acids. Germline V gene lookup returns CDR1 SGHTA and CDR2 FQGNSA. J was trimmed by 1 base and V by 7 bases; bases with no gene match: 21. CDR3 loop: CASTIMSPLSGYVQETQYF. CDR3 bases: TGTGCCAGCACCATTATGAGCCCACTTAGCGGGTACGTCCAAGAGACCCAGTACTTC.

This clone was counted between two and nine times. The V gene is TRBV4-1, the J gene TRBJ1-5, with 8 bases lining up with TRBD1. CDR3 length: 15 amino acids. Trimming cost V 5 bases and J 1 base; bases outside gene matches: 4. Germline assignment: CDR1 MGHRA and CDR2 YSYEKL. CDR3 region: CASSFRTGSNQPQHF. As DNA, the CDR3 is TGCGCCAGCAGCTTTCGGACAGGGAGCAATCAGCCCCAGCATTTT.

This chain connects TRBV7-2 to TRBJ2-5; TRBD2 matches 14 bases. Germline trimming cut 5 bases from V and 5 bases from J; bases unmatched to any gene: 13. There are 18 residues in the CDR3. The germline V gene encodes CDR1 SGHTA and CDR2 FQGNSA. The CDR3 sequence: CASSPFRLAGGPMETQYF. CDR3 bases: TGTGCCAGCAGCCCCTTCAGACTAGCGGGAGGGCCGATGGAGACCCAGTACTTC. Full variable domain (rest looked up from reference TRBV7-2 and TRBJ2-5): GAGVSQSPSNKVTEKGKDVELRCDPISGHTALYWYRQSLGQGLEFLIYFQGNSAPDKSGLPSDRFSAERTGGSVSTLTIQRTQQEDSAVYLCASSPFRLAGGPMETQYFGPGTRLLVL.

CDR3 nucleotides: TGTGCCAGCAGCTCGCTCATGGACTACCTGCAGTATTTT. This translates into CASSSLMDYLQYF. The chain carries TRBV7-6 and TRBJ2-3; TRBD2 is a possible D gene (6 bases). The CDR3 has 13 residues. The germline gives CDR1 SGHVS, CDR2 FNYEAQ. Trimming left V 4 bases short and J 11 bases short, with 16 bases between. Supplemented by reference TRBV7-6 and TRBJ2-3, the full variable domain reads GAGVSQSPRYKVTKRGQDVALRCDPISGHVSLYWYRQALGQGPEFLTYFNYEAQQDKSGLPNDRFSAERPEGSISTLTIQRTEQRDSAMYRCASSSLMDYLQYFGPGTRLTVL.

This clone has a single count. J is TRBJ2-7 and V is TRBV30; D remains unclear. The CDR3 extends over 11 amino acids. Trimming took 2 bases from V and 9 from J, leaving 11 bases between them. In germline, CDR1 is GTSNPN, CDR2 SVGIG (reference sequence). The CDR3 region is CAWSPMRRQYF. CDR3 nucleotide sequence: TGTGCCTGGAGTCCTATGAGGAGGCAGTACTTC.

This clone was seen only once. This chain uses TRBV7-9 with TRBJ1-4, with no clear D. Trimming left V 4 bases short and J 7 bases short, with 16 bases between. CDR3 length: 15 residues. Germline-derived CDR1 and CDR2 are SEHNR and FQNEAQ (reference sequence). The CDR3 here is CASSSYGEYLEKLFF. In DNA, the CDR3 is TGTGCCAGCAGCTCATACGGGGAGTACCTTGAAAAACTGTTTTTT.

This clone was seen more than once but under ten times. The chain has TRBV11-3 and TRBJ1-2; D gene unclear. The CDR3 is 15 amino acids. The V end lost 5 bases, the J end lost 4 bases, and 17 bases lay between the germline ends. Per germline, CDR1 SGHNT and CDR2 YENEEA. The CDR3 DNA reads TGTGCCAGCAGCCCGGCTCAGGCGAGAACCTATGGCTACACCTTC. This translates into CASSPAQARTYGYTF.

This clone was found a few times. The rearrangement links TRBV7-3 to TRBJ2-1, with TRBD2 matching over 7 bases. With 8 bases clipped from V and 8 bases from J, the junction kept 12 bases outside the gene matches. Germline V lookup: CDR1 SGHTA, CDR2 FQGTGA. This CDR3 contains 14 residues. The CDR3 loop is CASARLAGPDEQFF. The DNA for the CDR3 is TGTGCCAGCGCTCGATTAGCGGGTCCGGATGAGCAGTTCTTC.

The chain is built from TRBV7-3 and TRBJ2-1; 14 nucleotides match TRBD2. CDR1 and CDR2 from the germline V gene are SGHTA and FQGTGA. V shed 4 bases and J 6 bases; nucleotides not matched to a gene: 2. The CDR3 consists of 15 residues. The CDR3 DNA sequence: TGTGCCAGCAGCTCGGGACTAGCGGGAGCCAATGAGCAGTTCTTC. Translating it yields CASSSGLAGANEQFF.

There are a few counts of this clone. The chain recombines TRBV5-1 with TRBJ2-3, with TRBD1 matching over 8 bases. The trim removed 4 bases at V and 5 bases at J, leaving 12 bases unmatched. Germline CDR1 is SGHRS and CDR2 is YFSETQ. This CDR3 is built from 16 residues. The CDR3 DNA follows: TGCGCCAGCAGCCTCAATTCCGGGACAGGCATAGATACGCAGTATTTT. It translates to CASSLNSGTGIDTQYF.

The chain joins TRBV5-6 to TRBJ1-2, with a possible D match to TRBD1 (6 bases). The germline V and J ends were trimmed by 1 base and 2 bases, with 15 bases remaining between them. CDR1 is SGHDT, CDR2 YYEEEE, per germline. The CDR3 is made up of 16 amino acids. The CDR3: CASSLFGQTSNYGYTF. The CDR3 coding sequence is TGTGCCAGCAGCTTGTTCGGACAGACCTCAAACTATGGCTACACCTTC.

The chain is built from TRBV7-7 and TRBJ2-5; no definite D call. This CDR3 has 14 residues. CDR1 and CDR2 (germline): SSHAT, FNYEAQ (reference sequence). The V and J ends lost 3 bases and 5 bases respectively, with 13 bases between them. In DNA, the CDR3 is TGTGCCAGCAGCTTCTCTACCTTTCTCGAGACCCAGTACTTC. As protein: CASSFSTFLETQYF.

Here the CDR3 DNA reads TGCGCCAGCAGCCCAGAGCTCGGGGTGAAGGACTATGGCTACACCTTC. Translated: CASSPELGVKDYGYTF. The J gene is TRBJ1-2, the V gene TRBV4-3, with D uncertain. V gave up 4 bases and J gave up 3 bases, with 18 bases separating them. The CDR3 runs 16 residues. Germline CDR1 and CDR2: LGHNA and YSLEER.

This chain links TRBV19 with TRBJ2-7; D is ambiguous. CDR1 is LNHDA and CDR2 is SQIVND in the germline V gene (reference sequence). V was shortened by 2 bases and J by 3 bases, with 14 bases between the two germline ends. The CDR3 is 15 amino acids. In DNA, the CDR3 is TGTGCCAGTAGTATAAGGAGTGGCCCATTCTACGAGCAGTACTTC. It encodes CASSIRSGPFYEQYF.

The chain carries TRBV13 and TRBJ2-3, with TRBD2 matching over 13 bases. Germline values: CDR1 PRHDT, CDR2 FYEKMQ (reference sequence). This CDR3 comprises 16 residues. Germline trimming cut 4 bases from V and 5 bases from J; bases unmatched to any gene: 6. In DNA form, the CDR3 reads TGTGCCAGCAGCTGGACTAGCGGGGGTCGGATAGATACGCAGTATTTT. Protein: CASSWTSGGRIDTQYF. The full variable domain, its missing parts supplied by reference TRBV13 and TRBJ2-3, is AAGVIQSPRHLIKEKRETATLKCYPIPRHDTVYWYQQGPGQDPQFLISFYEKMQSDKGSIPDRFSAQQFSDYHSELNMSSLELGDSALYFCASSWTSGGRIDTQYFGPGTRLTVL.

The chain recombines TRBV5-1 with TRBJ2-1, with TRBD1 matching over 7 bases. Trimming at V came to 3 bases and at J to 0 bases, leaving 12 bases not matched to a gene. CDR3 length: 18 amino acids. Germline CDR1 SGHRS, CDR2 YFSETQ. Here the CDR3 DNA reads TGCGCCAGCAGCTCTCGTCCGGGACAGACTATCTCCTACAATGAGCAGTTCTTC. The encoded protein is CASSSRPGQTISYNEQFF.

This clone appeared a few times. The V gene is TRBV19, the J gene TRBJ1-1, with 8 bases lining up with TRBD1. CDR3 length equals 16 residues. With V trimmed by 1 base and J by 4 bases, 8 bases remained unmatched. The germline gives CDR1 LNHDA, CDR2 SQIVND (reference sequence). In nucleotides, the CDR3 is TGTGCCAGTAGTATAGGTACGACAGGGGTGATCACTGAAGCTTTCTTT. Its protein product is CASSIGTTGVITEAFF.

This chain links TRBV27 with TRBJ1-2; TRBD1 might be the D (6 bases). Germline V gene data show CDR1 as MNHEY and CDR2 as SMNVEV (reference sequence). The CDR3 has 15 amino acids. The germline V and J ends were trimmed by 5 bases and 2 bases, with 15 bases remaining between them. The CDR3 nucleotides are TGTGCCAGCAGTGTAGGGGGGGGGCAGAACTATGGCTACACCTTC. It translates to CASSVGGGQNYGYTF.

The chain uses TRBV2 and TRBJ1-2, with a tentative D call TRBD1 (6 bases). CDR1 and CDR2 (germline): SNHLY, FYNNEI. V shed 5 bases and J shed 2 bases, with 6 bases lying between them. The CDR3 runs to 12 residues. The CDR3 here is CASSTGNYGYTF. The CDR3 region has the DNA TGTGCCAGCAGTACAGGGAACTATGGCTACACCTTC.

The chain recombines TRBV2 with TRBJ1-3; TRBD1 is a possible D gene (6 bases). V lost 5 bases, J lost 3 bases, and 11 bases lay in between. Germline V lookup: CDR1 SNHLY, CDR2 FYNNEI. The CDR3 is 14 amino acids. DNA of the CDR3: TGTGCCAGCAGTCTACAGGGTAGTGGAAACACCATATATTTT. This gives the protein CASSLQGSGNTIYF.

This clone showed up just a few times. The J gene is TRBJ2-7, the V gene TRBV6-1; the match to TRBD1 covers 8 bases. The J segment lost 2 bases and the V segment lost 3 bases, leaving 3 bases of the junction unmatched. Per the germline V gene, CDR1 is MNHNS and CDR2 is SASEGT. CDR3 length equals 14 residues. The CDR3 DNA sequence: TGTGCCAGCAGTGAGGAGACAGGGGCCTACGAGCAGTACTTC. It codes for CASSEETGAYEQYF.

The chain has TRBV4-3 and TRBJ1-5; TRBD1 matches 7 bases. The CDR3 sequence is 16 residues long. Per the germline V gene, CDR1 is LGHNA and CDR2 is YSLEER. After removal of 5 bases from V and 4 bases from J, the junction contained 11 bases not matched to a gene. The CDR3, as DNA: TGCGCCAGCAGCGCTGAACAGGGGCTGGGGAATCAGCCCCAGCATTTT. It codes for CASSAEQGLGNQPQHF.